Each of the 11 T cell receptor beta chains below was sequenced from the same sample in a study of T cell responses to AZD1222 COVID-19 vaccine. Sequencing used immunoSEQ multiplex PCR; TCRdb keeps in-frame clones, though not all of them. The sample includes 120,000 or so clones, approximately 82% of them seen just once. The material was peripheral blood, obtained 28 days after the second AZD1222 dose. All receptors derive from an adult who received the AZD1222 COVID-19 vaccine.

Details on this clone: At the DNA level, this CDR3 is encoded by other sequences in the same sample as well. This chain uses TRBV18 with TRBJ1-5, with D perhaps matching TRBD1 (5 bases). There are 13 residues in the CDR3. Trimming took 4 bases from V and 4 from J, leaving 8 bases between them. In germline, CDR1 is KGHSH, CDR2 LQKENI. The CDR3 coding sequence is TGTGCCAGCTCACGAGACAGTAATCAGCCCCAGCATTTT. Its protein product is CASSRDSNQPQHF. Full variable domain (outside the CDR3, taken from reference TRBV18 and TRBJ1-5): NAGVMQNPRHLVRRRGQEARLRCSPMKGHSHVYWYRQLPEEGLKFMVYLQKENIIDESGMPKERFSAEFPKEGPSILRIQQVVRGDSAAYFCASSRDSNQPQHFGDGTRLSIL.

The rearrangement joins TRBV28 to TRBJ1-5, with a tentative D call TRBD1 (5 bases). The CDR3 runs 15 residues. V was pared by 5 bases and J by 3 bases, with 14 bases between. Per germline, CDR1 MDHEN and CDR2 SYDVKM. The CDR3 DNA follows: TGTGCCAGCAGTCTTCTGACAGCCACCAATCAGCCCCAGCATTTT. As protein: CASSLLTATNQPQHF.

The CDR3 loop is CASSPRTDSYEQYF. Written as DNA, the CDR3 is TGCGCCAGCAGCCCTCGGACAGACTCCTACGAGCAGTACTTC. The chain is built from TRBV5-1 and TRBJ2-7; possible D gene TRBD1, 6 bases. V was cut by 4 bases and J by 0 bases, with 11 bases left in between. The CDR3 is made up of 14 amino acids. Germline lookup yields CDR1 SGHRS and CDR2 YFSETQ.

The chain combines TRBV11-2 with TRBJ1-4; D possibly corresponds to TRBD1 (5 bases). V was shortened by 1 base and J by 4 bases, with 13 bases between the two germline ends. The CDR3 contains 16 residues. Per the germline V gene, CDR1 is SGHAT and CDR2 is FQNNGV. The CDR3 region has the DNA TGTGCCAGCAGCTTAGGGTTGAGGGGAGGTAATGAAAAACTGTTTTTT. Its translation: CASSLGLRGGNEKLFF. The full variable domain, with the rest looked up from reference TRBV11-2 and TRBJ1-4, is EAGVAQSPRYKIIEKRQSVAFWCNPISGHATLYWYQQILGQGPKLLIQFQNNGVVDDSQLPKDRFSAERLKGVDSTLKIQPAKLEDSAVYLCASSLGLRGGNEKLFFGSGTQLSVL.

There are a few counts of this clone. V gene TRBV28 combines with J gene TRBJ2-7; D possibly corresponds to TRBD1 (6 bases). Trimming pared 10 bases from V and 6 bases from J, leaving 22 bases between. The CDR3 contains 14 residues. CDR1 and CDR2 from the germline V gene are MDHEN and SYDVKM. DNA for the CDR3: TGTGCCACCCTACAATCCTGGGGGCGCTCCGAGCAGTACTTC. Translating it yields CATLQSWGRSEQYF.

This chain links TRBV12-3 or TRBV12-4 with TRBJ1-1, with unresolved D. V was trimmed by 3 bases and J by 7 bases, leaving 3 bases between them. The CDR3 has 10 amino acids. CDR3 loop: CASSLGEAFF. CDR3 nucleotides: TGTGCCAGCAGTTTGGGTGAAGCTTTCTTT.

The V and J genes are TRBV5-6 and TRBJ2-7, with TRBD1 identical over 9 bases. This CDR3 contains 15 residues. The germline V gene has CDR1 SGHDT and CDR2 YYEEEE. Unmatched junction bases numbered 9, after V lost 4 bases and J lost 4 bases. CDR3 region: CASSPDGTGLYEQYF. Here the CDR3 DNA reads TGTGCCAGCAGCCCCGACGGGACAGGGCTTTACGAGCAGTACTTC.

The gene calls are TRBV6-1 and TRBJ1-2; D not certain. The CDR3 loop spans 15 amino acids. V was cut by 0 bases and J by 8 bases, with 16 bases left in between. Germline V gene sequence: CDR1 MNHNS, CDR2 SASEGT. The CDR3 reads CASSEAWGTAEGYTF. CDR3 DNA: TGTGCCAGCAGTGAAGCTTGGGGAACAGCTGAGGGCTACACCTTC.

This rearrangement joins TRBV10-2 to TRBJ2-1; no firm D call. Germline V lookup: CDR1 WSHSY, CDR2 SAAADI. This CDR3 spans 13 amino acids. Trimming shortened V by 3 bases and J by 7 bases, and 10 bases separated the two germline ends. This CDR3 is CASSEIGPNEQFF. The CDR3 DNA is TGCGCCAGCAGTGAAATTGGCCCGAATGAGCAGTTCTTC.

The V and J genes are TRBV19 and TRBJ1-1; D is undetermined. Germline CDR1 is LNHDA and CDR2 is SQIVND (reference sequence). This CDR3 comprises 14 residues. V lost 4 bases to trimming and J lost 1 base, with 10 bases between them. CDR3: CASSKGDKNTEAFF. Written as DNA, the CDR3 is TGTGCCAGTAGTAAGGGAGACAAGAACACTGAAGCTTTCTTT.

The rearrangement joins TRBV6-5 to TRBJ1-2; maybe TRBD1 (6 bases). The CDR3 is 14 amino acids. V was cut by 4 bases and J by 2 bases, with 11 bases left in between. The germline gives CDR1 MNHEY, CDR2 SVGAGI. The CDR3 is CASSSIQGNYGYTF. The CDR3 bases are TGTGCCAGCAGTTCCATACAGGGAAACTATGGCTACACCTTC.